Each of the 17 T cell receptor beta chains below was sequenced from the same sample in a study of Graves' ophthalmopathy and Graves' hyperthyroidism. Investigators amplified TCR beta CDR3 regions from RNA transcripts. First-round RT-PCR with HTBI primers preceded a second-round multiplex PCR. MiXCR, run by TCRdb on the multiplex PCR reads, gives a single entry per CDR3 protein. The table lists about 1.2 million distinct CDR3 sequences, roughly 35% of them singletons, with over 8.5% in the top ten. Source material: peripheral blood or thyroid tissue (not recorded which). Receptors originate from an adult man with Graves' hyperthyroidism.

In its sample, this clonotype was seen many times. The chain employs TRBV7-9 and TRBJ1-3; no firm D call. Germline CDR1 SEHNR, CDR2 FQNEAQ (reference sequence). Trimming took 2 bases from V and 8 from J, leaving 10 bases between them. The CDR3 spans 13 residues. CDR3 sequence reads: CASSLYRDDTIYF. The CDR3 DNA sequence: TGTGCCAGCAGCTTATATCGTGACGACACCATATATTTT.

The chain combines TRBV7-9 with TRBJ2-7; weak D call: TRBD2 (6 bases). V lost 3 bases to trimming and J lost 5 bases, with 20 bases between them. This CDR3 is 16 amino acids long. Germline CDR1 is SEHNR and CDR2 is FQNEAQ (reference sequence). DNA for the CDR3: TGTGCCAGCAGCTTCGTTGGGGGAGGAAGTTTTGACGAGCAGTACTTC. Encoded protein: CASSFVGGGSFDEQYF. Looking up the rest from reference TRBV7-9 and TRBJ2-7 gives the full variable domain: DTGVSQNPRHKITKRGQNVTFRCDPISEHNRLYWYRQTLGQGPEFLTYFQNEAQLEKSRLLSDRFSAERPKGSFSTLEIQRTEQGDSAMYLCASSFVGGGSFDEQYFGPGTRLTVT.

As regards this clonotype: This may be a read error: a much more frequent sequence differs by one nucleotide. The CDR3 does not close with the conserved phenylalanine or tryptophan, likely indicating a read error. V gene TRBV10-3 combines with J gene TRBJ2-5; D is possibly TRBD1 or TRBD2 (5 bases each). The CDR3 runs 19 residues. Germline lookup yields CDR1 ENHRY and CDR2 SYGVKD. The germline V and J ends were trimmed by 0 bases and 4 bases, with 24 bases remaining between them. CDR3 protein: CAISESPMGQGVEGETQYV. The CDR3 bases are TGTGCCATCAGTGAGTCCCCTATGGGCCAGGGCGTAGAGGGAGAGACCCAGTACGTC.

This clonotype was counted ten times or more. The chain links TRBV9 to TRBJ1-2; D uncertain. From germline, CDR1 is SGDLS and CDR2 YYNGEE. There are 14 residues in the CDR3. The V end was cut by 4 bases, the J end by 7 bases, with 17 bases between. The chain's CDR3 is CASSTSAFIAGYTF. The CDR3 DNA sequence: TGTGCCAGCAGCACCTCCGCTTTTATCGCTGGCTACACCTTC.

Concerning this clonotype itself: Just one base apart from a much larger clone, this may be a read error. The rearrangement uses TRBV10-1 and TRBJ2-5, with 8 nucleotides matching TRBD2. The CDR3 has 15 residues. Trimming took 8 bases from V and 7 from J; bases not matched to a gene: 15. The V gene's germline CDR1 is WNHNN and CDR2 SYGVQD (reference sequence). CDR3 bases: TGCGCCAGCCGAGGTCAACGGGGGGGAGTGGGGACCCAGTACTTC. Amino acids: CASRGQRGGVGTQYF.

On this clonotype: Because the CDR3 is missing its conserved closing phenylalanine or tryptophan, this is likely a read error. This chain joins TRBV5-1 and TRBJ2-5; 9 bases fit TRBD1. The CDR3 runs to 15 residues. Germline CDR1 and CDR2: SGHRS and YFSETQ. Trimming removed 5 bases from V and 0 bases from J; junction bases left unmatched: 5. Here the CDR3 reads CASSPGTGYQETQYL. The CDR3 DNA reads as TGCGCCAGCAGTCCCGGGACAGGGTACCAAGAGACCCAGTACCTC.

The rearrangement uses TRBV29-1 and TRBJ1-6; 8 nucleotides line up with TRBD1. The ends lost 7 bases at V and 14 bases at J; junction bases unmatched: 4. The CDR3 sequence is 10 residues long. Germline-derived CDR1 and CDR2 are SQVTM and ANQGSEA. The CDR3 region is CSADRGTLHF. DNA for the CDR3: TGCAGCGCCGACAGGGGCACCCTCCACTTT. Full variable domain (rest looked up from reference TRBV29-1 and TRBJ1-6): SAVISQKPSRDICQRGTSLTIQCQVDSQVTMMFWYRQQPGQSLTLIATANQGSEATYESGFVIDKFPISRPNLTFSTLTVSNMSPEDSSIYLCSADRGTLHFGNGTRLTVT.

CDR3 region: CATGGNNNSPLHF. The CDR3 DNA follows: TGTGCCACCGGGGGGAACAATAATTCACCCCTCCACTTT. The genes are TRBV28 and TRBJ1-6; D possibly corresponds to TRBD1 (5 bases). Germline CDR1 reads MDHEN; CDR2 reads SYDVKM. Trimming removed 10 bases from V and 5 bases from J, with 12 bases in between. The CDR3 loop spans 13 amino acids.

This clonotype appeared a single time. The V and J genes are TRBV7-6 and TRBJ2-7; the D gene is possibly TRBD2 (6 bases). With 5 bases removed from V and 6 bases from J, the gap between germline ends came to 20 bases. This CDR3 spans 15 amino acids. Per the germline V gene, CDR1 is SGHVS and CDR2 is FNYEAQ. In DNA, the CDR3 is TGTGCCAGCAGCACCAGTGAAGGAGGGTTCGGCGAGCAGTACTTC. The encoded protein is CASSTSEGGFGEQYF. Combining the CDR3 with reference TRBV7-6 and TRBJ2-7 gives the whole variable domain GAGVSQSPRYKVTKRGQDVALRCDPISGHVSLYWYRQALGQGPEFLTYFNYEAQQDKSGLPNDRFSAERPEGSISTLTIQRTEQRDSAMYRCASSTSEGGFGEQYFGPGTRLTVT.

This clonotype was found many times. The CDR3 spells CASSSDSLRGQPQHF. The CDR3, as DNA: TGTGCCAGCAGCTCCGACTCTTTACGTGGACAGCCCCAGCATTTT. This chain uses TRBV7-9 with TRBJ1-5, with D hard to call. V was pared by 4 bases and J by 7 bases, with 17 bases between. CDR1 and CDR2 (germline): SEHNR, FQNEAQ (reference sequence). CDR3 length: 15 amino acids.

The genes are TRBV20-1 and TRBJ2-6; D gene ambiguous. Per germline, CDR1 DFQATT and CDR2 SNEGSKA (reference sequence). V was shortened by 6 bases and J by 5 bases, with 8 bases between the two germline ends. This CDR3 contains 12 residues. The CDR3 nucleotides read TGCAGTGCCCGCCGGAGGGCCAACGTCCTGACTTTC. Translation gives CSARRRANVLTF.

This clonotype was observed at least ten times. This rearrangement joins TRBV10-3 to TRBJ2-2; tentative D call: TRBD2 (6 bases). The germline V gene has CDR1 ENHRY and CDR2 SYGVKD. This CDR3 contains 13 residues. V lost 6 bases and J 6 bases, leaving 11 bases between the germline ends. CDR3 sequence reads: CAISPSEAGELFF. The DNA of the CDR3 is TGTGCCATCAGCCCTAGCGAGGCCGGGGAGCTGTTTTTT.

This clonotype was counted many times. The CDR3 bases are TGTGCCACCAGCAGAGCGGGTGGAGAATCGAACACCGGGGAGCTGTTTTTT. Encoded protein: CATSRAGGESNTGELFF. The chain couples TRBV15 to TRBJ2-2, with unresolved D. Germline V gene data show CDR1 as LNHNV and CDR2 as YYDKDF (reference sequence). Trimming removed 1 base at V and 0 bases at J, with 12 bases between. The CDR3 totals 17 residues.

J is TRBJ2-3 and V is TRBV20-1; D is perhaps TRBD2 (6 bases). Germline values: CDR1 DFQATT, CDR2 SNEGSKA (reference sequence). V was shortened by 6 bases and J by 1 base, with 23 bases between the two germline ends. CDR3 size: 17 residues. The CDR3 loop is CSALSFYGGRGTDTQYF. CDR3 DNA: TGCAGTGCCCTAAGTTTTTACGGGGGACGCGGCACAGATACGCAGTATTTT.

The chain couples TRBV9 to TRBJ2-7; a possible D gene is TRBD1 (5 bases). The CDR3 covers 14 residues. Germline lookup yields CDR1 SGDLS and CDR2 YYNGEE. With 0 bases removed from V and 5 bases from J, the gap between germline ends came to 12 bases. CDR3 residues: CASSVEVRGHEQYF. CDR3 coding DNA: TGTGCCAGCAGCGTAGAGGTAAGGGGCCACGAGCAGTACTTC. The full variable domain, with the rest looked up from reference TRBV9 and TRBJ2-7, is DSGVTQTPKHLITATGQRVTLRCSPRSGDLSVYWYQQSLDQGLQFLIQYYNGEERAKGNILERFSAQQFPDLHSELNLSSLELGDSALYFCASSVEVRGHEQYFGPGTRLTVT.

This clonotype was seen repeatedly, ten times or more. This chain joins TRBV12-3 or TRBV12-4 and TRBJ2-5; 11 bases agree with TRBD2. The CDR3 runs to 15 residues. J lost 1 base, V lost 6 bases, and 4 bases had no gene match. In nucleotides, the CDR3 is TGTGCCAGCAGGTCACTAGCGGGGGTCCAAGAGACCCAGTACTTC. It encodes CASRSLAGVQETQYF.

This chain links TRBV10-3 with TRBJ2-2; 9 bases are shared with TRBD1. Germline V gene lookup returns CDR1 ENHRY and CDR2 SYGVKD. CDR3 length: 16 amino acids. V dropped 5 bases and J dropped 4; count of bases not matched to a gene: 8. Here the CDR3 DNA reads TGTGCCATCAGTAGACAGGGGGAGTCCGGCACCGGGGAGCTGTTTTTT. This translates into CAISRQGESGTGELFF.